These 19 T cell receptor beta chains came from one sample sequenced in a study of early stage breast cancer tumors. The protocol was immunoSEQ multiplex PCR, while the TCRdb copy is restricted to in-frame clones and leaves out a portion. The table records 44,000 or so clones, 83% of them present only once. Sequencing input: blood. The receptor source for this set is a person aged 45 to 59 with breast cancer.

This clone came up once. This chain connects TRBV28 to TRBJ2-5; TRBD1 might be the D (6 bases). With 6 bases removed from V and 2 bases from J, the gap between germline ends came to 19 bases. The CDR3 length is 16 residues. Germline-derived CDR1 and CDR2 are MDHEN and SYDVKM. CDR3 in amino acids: CASSLRGVLKQETQYF. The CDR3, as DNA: TGTGCCAGCAGCCTCAGGGGCGTCCTCAAGCAAGAGACCCAGTACTTC.

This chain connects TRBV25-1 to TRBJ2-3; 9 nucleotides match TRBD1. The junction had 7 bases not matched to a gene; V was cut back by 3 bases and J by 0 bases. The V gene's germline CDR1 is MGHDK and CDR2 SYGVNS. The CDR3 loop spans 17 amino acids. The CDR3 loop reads CASSDPSTGGSTDTQYF. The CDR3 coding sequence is TGTGCCAGCAGTGATCCCTCGACAGGGGGTAGCACAGATACGCAGTATTTT.

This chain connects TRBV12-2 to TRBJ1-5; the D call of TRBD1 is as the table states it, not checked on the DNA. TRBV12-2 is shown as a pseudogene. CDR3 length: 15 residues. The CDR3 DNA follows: TGTGCAAGTCGCTTGGGACAGGGGGTTCATCAGCCCCAGCATTTT. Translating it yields CASRLGQGVHQPQHF.

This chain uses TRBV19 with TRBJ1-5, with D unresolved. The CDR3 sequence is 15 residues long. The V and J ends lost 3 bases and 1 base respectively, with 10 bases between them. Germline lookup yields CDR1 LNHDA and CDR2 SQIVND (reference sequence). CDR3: CASSISARSNQPQHF. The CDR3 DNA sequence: TGTGCCAGTAGTATCTCTGCTAGGAGCAATCAGCCCCAGCATTTT.

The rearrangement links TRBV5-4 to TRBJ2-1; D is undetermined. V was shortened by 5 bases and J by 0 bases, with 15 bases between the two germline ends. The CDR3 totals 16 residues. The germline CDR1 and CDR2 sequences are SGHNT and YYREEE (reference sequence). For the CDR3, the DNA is TGTGCCAGCAGGATTGACTTGTTCAGCTCCTACAATGAGCAGTTCTTC. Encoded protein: CASRIDLFSSYNEQFF.

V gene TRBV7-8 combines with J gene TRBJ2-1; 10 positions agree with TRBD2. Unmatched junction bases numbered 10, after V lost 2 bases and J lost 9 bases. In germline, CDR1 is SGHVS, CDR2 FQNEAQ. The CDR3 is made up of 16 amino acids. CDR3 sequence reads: CASSLLAQSSGGEQFF. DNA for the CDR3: TGTGCCAGCAGCTTATTGGCCCAATCTAGCGGGGGTGAGCAGTTCTTC.

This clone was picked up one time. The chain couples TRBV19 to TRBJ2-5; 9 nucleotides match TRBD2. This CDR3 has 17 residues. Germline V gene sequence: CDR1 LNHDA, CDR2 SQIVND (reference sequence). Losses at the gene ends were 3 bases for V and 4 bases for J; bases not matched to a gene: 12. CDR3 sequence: CASSMRGRRGGLETQYF. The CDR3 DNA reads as TGTGCCAGTAGTATGAGGGGAAGGCGGGGGGGCTTAGAGACCCAGTACTTC.

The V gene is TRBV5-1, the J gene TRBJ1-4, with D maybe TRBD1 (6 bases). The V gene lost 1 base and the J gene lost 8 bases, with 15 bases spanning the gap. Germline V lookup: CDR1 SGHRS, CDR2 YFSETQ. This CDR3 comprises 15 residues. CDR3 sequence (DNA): TGCGCCAGCAGCTTGTCGGGGGGCAGGGAAGAAAAACTGTTTTTT. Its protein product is CASSLSGGREEKLFF.

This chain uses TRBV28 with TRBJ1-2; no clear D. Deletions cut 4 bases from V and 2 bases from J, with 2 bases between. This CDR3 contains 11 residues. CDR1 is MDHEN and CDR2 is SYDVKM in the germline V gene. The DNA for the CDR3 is TGTGCCAGCAGTTCAAACTATGGCTACACCTTC. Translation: CASSSNYGYTF.

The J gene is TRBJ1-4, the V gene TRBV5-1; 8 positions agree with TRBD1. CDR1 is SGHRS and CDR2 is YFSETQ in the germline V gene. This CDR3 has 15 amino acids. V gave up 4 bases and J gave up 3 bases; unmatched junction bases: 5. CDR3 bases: TGCGCCAGCAGCCGGACAGGGCCGTCTAATGAAAAACTGTTTTTT. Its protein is CASSRTGPSNEKLFF.

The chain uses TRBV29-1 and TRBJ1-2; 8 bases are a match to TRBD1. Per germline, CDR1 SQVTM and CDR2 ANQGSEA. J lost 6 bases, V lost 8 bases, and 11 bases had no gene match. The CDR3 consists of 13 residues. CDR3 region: CSFRPGGGNGYTF. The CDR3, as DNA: TGCAGCTTTCGTCCAGGGGGCGGCAATGGCTACACCTTC.

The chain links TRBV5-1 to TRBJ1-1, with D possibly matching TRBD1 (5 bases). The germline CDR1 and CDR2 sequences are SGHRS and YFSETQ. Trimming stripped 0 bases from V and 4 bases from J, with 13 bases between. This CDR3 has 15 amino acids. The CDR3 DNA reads TGCGCCAGCAGCTTGGCTGTTACGGGGGGCACTGAAGCTTTCTTT. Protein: CASSLAVTGGTEAFF.

The CDR3 is CASSFPGGRSYEQYF. CDR3 nucleotides: TGTGCCAGCAGCTTTCCCGGGGGTCGGTCCTACGAGCAGTACTTC. J is TRBJ2-7 and V is TRBV5-8; tentatively, D is TRBD2 (6 bases). This CDR3 spans 15 amino acids. The germline gives CDR1 SGHTS, CDR2 YDEGEE. Between the trimmed V and J ends, which lost 2 bases and 1 base, there was a span of 13 bases.

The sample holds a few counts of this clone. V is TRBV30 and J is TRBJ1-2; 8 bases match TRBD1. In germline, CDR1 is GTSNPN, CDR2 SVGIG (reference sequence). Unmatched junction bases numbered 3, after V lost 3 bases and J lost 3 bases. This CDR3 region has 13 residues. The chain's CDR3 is CAWRKGQDYGYTF. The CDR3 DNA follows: TGTGCCTGGAGAAAGGGACAGGACTATGGCTACACCTTC.

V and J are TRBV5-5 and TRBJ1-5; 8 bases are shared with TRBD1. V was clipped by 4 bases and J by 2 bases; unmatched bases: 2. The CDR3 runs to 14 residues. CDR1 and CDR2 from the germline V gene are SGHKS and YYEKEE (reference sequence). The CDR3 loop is CASSRTGRNQPQHF. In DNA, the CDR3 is TGTGCCAGCAGCAGGACAGGGCGCAATCAGCCCCAGCATTTT.

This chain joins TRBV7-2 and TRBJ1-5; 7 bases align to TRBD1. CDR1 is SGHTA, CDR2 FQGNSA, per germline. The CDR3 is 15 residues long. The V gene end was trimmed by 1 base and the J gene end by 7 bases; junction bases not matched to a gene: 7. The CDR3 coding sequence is TGTGCCAGCAGCTTAGTAGCGACAGGGTGGCAGCCCCAGCATTTT. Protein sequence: CASSLVATGWQPQHF.

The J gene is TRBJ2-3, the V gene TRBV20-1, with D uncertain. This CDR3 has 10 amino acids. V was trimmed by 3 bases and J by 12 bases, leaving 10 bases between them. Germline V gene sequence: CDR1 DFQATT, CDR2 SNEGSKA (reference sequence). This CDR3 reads CSARGWVQYF. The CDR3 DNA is TGCAGTGCTAGGGGGTGGGTACAGTATTTT.

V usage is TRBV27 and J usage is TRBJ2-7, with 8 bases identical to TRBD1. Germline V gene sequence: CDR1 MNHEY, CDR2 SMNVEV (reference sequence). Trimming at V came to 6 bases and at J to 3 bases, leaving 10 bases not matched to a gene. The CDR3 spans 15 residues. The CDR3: CASRGTSTGVYEQYF. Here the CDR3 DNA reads TGTGCCAGCAGGGGGACCTCGACAGGGGTCTACGAGCAGTACTTC.

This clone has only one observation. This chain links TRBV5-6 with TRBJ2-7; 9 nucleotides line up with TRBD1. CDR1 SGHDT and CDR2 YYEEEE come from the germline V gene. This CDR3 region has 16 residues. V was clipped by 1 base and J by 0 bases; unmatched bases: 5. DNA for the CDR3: TGTGCCAGCAGCTTGTCGGGGACAGGGCTCTCCTACGAGCAGTACTTC. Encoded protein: CASSLSGTGLSYEQYF. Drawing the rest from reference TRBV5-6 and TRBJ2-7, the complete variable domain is DAGVTQSPTHLIKTRGQQVTLRCSPKSGHDTVSWYQQALGQGPQFIFQYYEEEERQRGNFPDRFSGHQFPNYSSELNVNALLLGDSALYLCASSLSGTGLSYEQYFGPGTRLTVT.